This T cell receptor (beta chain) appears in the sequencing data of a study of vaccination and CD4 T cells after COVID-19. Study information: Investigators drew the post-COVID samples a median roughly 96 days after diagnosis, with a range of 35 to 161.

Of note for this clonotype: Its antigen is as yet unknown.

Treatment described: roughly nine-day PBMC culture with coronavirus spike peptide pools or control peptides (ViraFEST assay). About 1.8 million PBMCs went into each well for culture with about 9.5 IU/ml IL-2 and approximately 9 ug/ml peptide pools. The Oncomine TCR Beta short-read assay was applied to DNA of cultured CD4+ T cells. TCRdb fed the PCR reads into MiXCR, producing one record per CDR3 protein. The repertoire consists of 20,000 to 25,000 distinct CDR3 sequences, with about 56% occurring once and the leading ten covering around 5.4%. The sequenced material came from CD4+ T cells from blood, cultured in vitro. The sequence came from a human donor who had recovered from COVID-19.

The chain's CDR3 is CACDRGVGNQPQHF. CDR3 coding DNA: TGTGCCTGCGACAGGGGAGTCGGCAATCAGCCCCAGCATTTT. V gene TRBV30 combines with J gene TRBJ1-5, with 8 bases aligning to TRBD1. CDR1 and CDR2 from the germline V gene are GTSNPN and SVGIG (reference sequence). The CDR3 consists of 14 residues. V was pared by 6 bases and J by 2 bases, with 6 bases of the junction left unmatched.